This T cell receptor beta chain was documented in a study of cytomegalovirus exposure and HLA in healthy donors. The PCR ran on 60 Vbeta and 13 Jbeta primers. Sequencing used immunoSEQ multiplex PCR; TCRdb keeps in-frame clones, though not all of them. The table shows 120,000 or so clones, with about 80% occurring only once. After removal of 5 bases from V and 3 bases from J, the junction contained 5 bases not matched to a gene. Germline V CDR1 and CDR2: SGHNT, YENEEA. This CDR3 has 15 residues. This clonotype was sampled from a man in his thirties or forties in good health and CMV-seropositive. Sequencing was done on a sample of PBMCs. The chain recombines TRBV11-3 with TRBJ2-3; 10 nucleotides match TRBD1. The CDR3 nucleotides read TGTGCCAGCAGCCCCCGGACAGGGGGTACAGATACGCAGTATTTT. It translates to CASSPRTGGTDTQYF.